This entry is about one TCR beta chain. Amplified regions were TCR beta CDR3 sequences from RNA transcripts. During a first-round RT-PCR of the TCR CDR3, the HTBI primer set was used. One entry per CDR3 protein, called by TCRdb with MiXCR from the multiplex PCR reads. This sample has hundreds of thousands of distinct CDR3 sequences, with just under 45% found just once. This sample is part of a study of T cells in Graves' hyperthyroidism and ophthalmopathy. The CDR3 totals 18 residues. V dropped 6 bases and J dropped 4 bases, with 24 bases sitting between them. The germline CDR1 and CDR2 sequences are SEHNR and FQNEAQ (reference sequence).

This chain links TRBV7-9 with TRBJ2-2; possibly TRBD2 for D (5 bases). The sequenced sample consisted of peripheral blood or thyroid tissue (not recorded which). This sequence originates from an adult man with Graves' disease, either hyperthyroidism or ophthalmopathy (not recorded which). The CDR3: CASSESESGPSPTGELFF. CDR3 bases: TGTGCCAGCAGTGAGTCGGAGAGCGGACCGTCCCCCACCGGGGAGCTGTTTTTT.